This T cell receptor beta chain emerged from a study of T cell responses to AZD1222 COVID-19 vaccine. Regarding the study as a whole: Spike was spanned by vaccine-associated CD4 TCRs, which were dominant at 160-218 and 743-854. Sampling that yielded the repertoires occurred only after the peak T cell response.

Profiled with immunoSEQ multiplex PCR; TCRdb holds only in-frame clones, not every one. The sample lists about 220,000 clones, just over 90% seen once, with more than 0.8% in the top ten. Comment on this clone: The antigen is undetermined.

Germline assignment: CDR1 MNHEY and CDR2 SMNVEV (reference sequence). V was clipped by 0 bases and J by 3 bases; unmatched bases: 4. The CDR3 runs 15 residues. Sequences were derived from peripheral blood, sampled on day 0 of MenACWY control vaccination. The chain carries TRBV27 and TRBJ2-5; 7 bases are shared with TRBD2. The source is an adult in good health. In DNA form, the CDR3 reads TGTGCCAGCAGTTTATCCTGGACTAGAGAAGAGACCCAGTACTTC. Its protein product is CASSLSWTREETQYF.